Listed below are T cell receptor beta chains from one sample, sequenced in a study of CD8+CD57+ T cells in acquired aplastic anemia. TCRdb used MiXCR to reprocess the reads, holding one entry per CDR3 protein. This sample carries 150,000 to 200,000 distinct CDR3 sequences, 47% of them seen once, and the ten largest clones take around 1%. The specimen was sorted CD4+, CD8+, or CD8+CD57+ T cells (not recorded which) from PBMCs. These receptors came from a human donor with aplastic anemia. Both conserved end residues are part of each CDR3. Fields, in order: CDR3 DNA, CDR3 protein, V gene, J gene, clone size, D gene. D genes are given only for firm matches. Clone size is given for some rows only: seen once, a few or many times, or a class if the clone is expanded.

CDR3nt: TGTGCCATCAGTGATGGTGGGACTAGCGTGTACGAGCAGTACTTC
CDR3aa: CAISDGGTSVYEQYF
v_gene: TRBV2
j_gene: TRBJ2-7
abundance: -
d_gene: TRBD2

CDR3nt: TGCGCCAGCAGCCCCCTCGGAGGACAGATAAACACTGAAGCTTTCTTT
CDR3aa: CASSPLGGQINTEAFF
v_gene: TRBV5-1
j_gene: TRBJ1-1
abundance: -
d_gene: -

CDR3nt: TGTGCCAGCAGCTTGAAAGGACAGTCAAGCTACGAGCAGTACTTC
CDR3aa: CASSLKGQSSYEQYF
v_gene: TRBV5-6
j_gene: TRBJ2-7
abundance: many
d_gene: -

CDR3nt: TGTGCCAGCGGCCCCGGAGGGGGACTAGCGGGGAGCACAGATACGCAGTATTTT
CDR3aa: CASGPGGGLAGSTDTQYF
v_gene: TRBV12-3/TRBV12-4
j_gene: TRBJ2-3
abundance: -
d_gene: TRBD2

CDR3nt: TGCAGTGCTAATCCGGGACAGGGGGCCGACGAGCAGTACTTC
CDR3aa: CSANPGQGADEQYF
v_gene: TRBV20-1
j_gene: TRBJ2-7
abundance: -
d_gene: TRBD1

CDR3nt: TGCAGCTATTTGGCTAGCGGGAGGACAGATACGCAGTATTTT
CDR3aa: CSYLASGRTDTQYF
v_gene: TRBV20-1
j_gene: TRBJ2-3
abundance: many
d_gene: TRBD2

CDR3nt: TGTGCCACCAGCAGCTTAGGACTAGCGGGGGCCACTAGCACAGATACGCAGTATTTT
CDR3aa: CATSSLGLAGATSTDTQYF
v_gene: TRBV15
j_gene: TRBJ2-3
abundance: -
d_gene: TRBD2

CDR3nt: TGCGCCAGCAGAACTAGGGACACATCGTACCAAGAGCCCCAGTACTTC
CDR3aa: CASRTRDTSYQEPQYF
v_gene: TRBV4-1
j_gene: TRBJ2-5
abundance: -
d_gene: -

CDR3nt: TGTGCTAGCAGCTTAGATAGGGTGAAGGAGACCCAGTACTTC
CDR3aa: CASSLDRVKETQYF
v_gene: TRBV7-7
j_gene: TRBJ2-5
abundance: many
d_gene: -

CDR3nt: TGTGCCACCAGTGTTATACGTAACAGTGACTCCTACGAGCAGTACTTC
CDR3aa: CATSVIRNSDSYEQYF
v_gene: TRBV24-1
j_gene: TRBJ2-7
abundance: -
d_gene: -

CDR3nt: TGTGCCAGCAGTGAATGGGGAGGGAACACTGAAGCTTTCTTT
CDR3aa: CASSEWGGNTEAFF
v_gene: TRBV6-1
j_gene: TRBJ1-1
abundance: many
d_gene: -

CDR3nt: TGTGCCAGCAGACAGGGGACCTACGAGCAGTACTTC
CDR3aa: CASRQGTYEQYF
v_gene: TRBV7-9
j_gene: TRBJ2-7
abundance: -
d_gene: TRBD1

CDR3nt: TGTGCCAGCAGCCCTAAGGGGCAGATTAATGAAAAACTGTTTTTT
CDR3aa: CASSPKGQINEKLFF
v_gene: TRBV14
j_gene: TRBJ1-4
abundance: -
d_gene: -

CDR3nt: TGCGCCAGCAGTGAGTCGCACGGTTCCTACGAGCAGTACTTC
CDR3aa: CASSESHGSYEQYF
v_gene: TRBV10-2
j_gene: TRBJ2-7
abundance: -
d_gene: -

CDR3nt: TGTGCCACCAGTGATTTGCGGGGGGACGTCACAGATACGCAGTATTTT
CDR3aa: CATSDLRGDVTDTQYF
v_gene: TRBV24-1
j_gene: TRBJ2-3
abundance: -
d_gene: TRBD2

CDR3nt: TGTGCCAGCAGTTATAAGAGCAATCAGCCCCAGCATTTT
CDR3aa: CASSYKSNQPQHF
v_gene: TRBV6-5
j_gene: TRBJ1-5
abundance: many
d_gene: -

CDR3nt: TGTGCTAGTGGTTTGCCACGGGGGGGACAAGAGACCCAGTACTTC
CDR3aa: CASGLPRGGQETQYF
v_gene: TRBV12-5
j_gene: TRBJ2-5
abundance: -
d_gene: TRBD2